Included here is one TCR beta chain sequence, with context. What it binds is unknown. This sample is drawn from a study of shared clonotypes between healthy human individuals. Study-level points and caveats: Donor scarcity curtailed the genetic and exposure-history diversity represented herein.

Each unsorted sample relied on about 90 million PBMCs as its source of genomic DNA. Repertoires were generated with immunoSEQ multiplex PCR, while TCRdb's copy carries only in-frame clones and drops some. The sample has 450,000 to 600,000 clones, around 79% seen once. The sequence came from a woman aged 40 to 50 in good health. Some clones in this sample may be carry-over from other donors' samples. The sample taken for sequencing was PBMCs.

The CDR3 loop is CAIRPGQDNSPLHF. The CDR3 DNA reads TGTGCCATCAGACCGGGACAGGATAATTCACCCCTCCACTTT. This chain joins TRBV10-3 and TRBJ1-6, with 8 bases lining up with TRBD1. CDR3 length equals 14 residues. Germline-derived CDR1 and CDR2 are ENHRY and SYGVKD. The junction had 3 bases not matched to a gene; V was cut back by 6 bases and J by 5 bases.